These T cell receptor beta chains were read from a single sample in a study of T cell responses to AZD1222 COVID-19 vaccine. The protocol was immunoSEQ multiplex PCR, while the TCRdb copy is restricted to in-frame clones and leaves out a portion. The profile shows about 90,000 clones, 91% of them singletons. Sequenced material: peripheral blood, taken on day 0 of MenACWY control vaccination. The receptors here all came from an adult in good health. Each CDR3 is given without its conserved first and last residue. The D gene is left open where the match is weak.

v_gene: TRBV12-3/TRBV12-4
j_gene: TRBJ1-1
d_gene: -
CDR3aa: ASSYSTEAF

v_gene: TRBV12-2
j_gene: TRBJ2-7
d_gene: -
CDR3aa: ASRLAPVQSPSPYEQY

v_gene: TRBV7-6
j_gene: TRBJ2-6
d_gene: TRBD1
CDR3aa: ASSTQGPGANVLT

v_gene: TRBV5-8
j_gene: TRBJ1-6
d_gene: -
CDR3aa: ASSRGGGSYNSPLH

v_gene: TRBV6-1
j_gene: TRBJ2-3
d_gene: -
CDR3aa: ASSELSGFSTDTQY

v_gene: TRBV5-1
j_gene: TRBJ1-3
d_gene: TRBD1
CDR3aa: ASSLGGGTGNTIY

v_gene: TRBV2
j_gene: TRBJ1-2
d_gene: -
CDR3aa: ASSVVATALLGGYT

v_gene: TRBV10-2
j_gene: TRBJ2-3
d_gene: -
CDR3aa: ASSGFSLLTTSTDTQY

v_gene: TRBV7-9
j_gene: TRBJ1-2
d_gene: -
CDR3aa: ASSYPGISNYGYT

v_gene: TRBV4-2
j_gene: TRBJ1-3
d_gene: -
CDR3aa: ASSQDAGAGNTIY

v_gene: TRBV7-9
j_gene: TRBJ2-3
d_gene: -
CDR3aa: ASSPPGIYTDTQY

v_gene: TRBV28
j_gene: TRBJ1-2
d_gene: -
CDR3aa: ASSSQASGYT

v_gene: TRBV18
j_gene: TRBJ1-2
d_gene: -
CDR3aa: ASSDSTTYGYT

v_gene: TRBV27
j_gene: TRBJ2-2
d_gene: -
CDR3aa: ASTQGSTGELF

v_gene: TRBV20-1
j_gene: TRBJ2-7
d_gene: -
CDR3aa: SAPRWDKQY

v_gene: TRBV27
j_gene: TRBJ2-7
d_gene: -
CDR3aa: ASSPYAGRLRSYEQY

v_gene: TRBV19
j_gene: TRBJ2-5
d_gene: -
CDR3aa: ASSIEPGPTQY